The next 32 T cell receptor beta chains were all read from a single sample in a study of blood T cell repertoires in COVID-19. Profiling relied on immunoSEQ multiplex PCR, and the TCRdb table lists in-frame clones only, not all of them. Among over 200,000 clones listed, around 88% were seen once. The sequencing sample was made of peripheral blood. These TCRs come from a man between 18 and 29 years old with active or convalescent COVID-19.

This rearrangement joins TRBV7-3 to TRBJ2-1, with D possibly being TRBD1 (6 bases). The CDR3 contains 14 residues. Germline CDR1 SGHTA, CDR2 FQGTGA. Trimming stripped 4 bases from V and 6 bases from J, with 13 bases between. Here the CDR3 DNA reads TGTGCCAGCAGCTCACCGGGACATTCCAATGAGCAGTTCTTC. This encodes CASSSPGHSNEQFF. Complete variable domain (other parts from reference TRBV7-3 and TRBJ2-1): GAGVSQTPSNKVTEKGKYVELRCDPISGHTALYWYRQSLGQGPEFLIYFQGTGAADDSGLPNDRFFAVRPEGSVSTLKIQRTERGDSAVYLCASSSPGHSNEQFFGPGTRLTVL.

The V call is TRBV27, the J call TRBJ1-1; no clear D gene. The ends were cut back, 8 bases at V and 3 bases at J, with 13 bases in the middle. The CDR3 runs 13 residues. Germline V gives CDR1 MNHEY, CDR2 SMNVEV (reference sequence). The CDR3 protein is CASRGVSDTEAFF. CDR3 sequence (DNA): TGTGCCAGCCGCGGGGTGTCGGACACTGAAGCTTTCTTT.

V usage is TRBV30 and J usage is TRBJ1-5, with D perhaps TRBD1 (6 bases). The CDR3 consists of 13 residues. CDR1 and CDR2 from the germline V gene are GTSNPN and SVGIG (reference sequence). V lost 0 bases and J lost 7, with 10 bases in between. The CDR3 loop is CAWSVTGPQPQHF. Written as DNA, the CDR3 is TGTGCCTGGAGTGTAACAGGGCCCCAGCCCCAGCATTTT.

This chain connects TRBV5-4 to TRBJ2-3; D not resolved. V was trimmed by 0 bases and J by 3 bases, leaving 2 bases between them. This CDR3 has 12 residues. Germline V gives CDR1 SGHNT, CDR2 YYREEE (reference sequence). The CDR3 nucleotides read TGTGCCAGCAGCTTGGCGACAGATACGCAGTATTTT. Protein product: CASSLATDTQYF.

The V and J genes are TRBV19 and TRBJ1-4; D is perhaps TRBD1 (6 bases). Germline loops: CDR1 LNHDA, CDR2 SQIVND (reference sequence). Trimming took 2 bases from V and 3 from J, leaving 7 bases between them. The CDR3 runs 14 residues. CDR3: CASSIWGPNEKLFF. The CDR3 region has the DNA TGTGCCAGTAGTATATGGGGGCCTAATGAAAAACTGTTTTTT.

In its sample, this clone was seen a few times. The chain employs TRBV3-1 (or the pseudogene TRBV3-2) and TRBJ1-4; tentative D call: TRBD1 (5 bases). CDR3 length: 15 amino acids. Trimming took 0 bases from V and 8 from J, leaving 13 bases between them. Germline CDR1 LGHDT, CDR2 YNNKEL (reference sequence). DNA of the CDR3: TGTGCCAGCAGCCAAGATTCGGGGGGGTACGAAAAACTGTTTTTT. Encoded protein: CASSQDSGGYEKLFF.

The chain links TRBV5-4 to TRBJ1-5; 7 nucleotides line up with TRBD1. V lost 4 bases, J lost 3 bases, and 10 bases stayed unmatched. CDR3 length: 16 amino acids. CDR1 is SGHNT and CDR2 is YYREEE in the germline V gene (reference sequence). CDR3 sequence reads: CASSIVRDRDNQPQHF. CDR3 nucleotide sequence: TGTGCCAGCAGCATAGTACGGGACAGAGACAATCAGCCCCAGCATTTT.

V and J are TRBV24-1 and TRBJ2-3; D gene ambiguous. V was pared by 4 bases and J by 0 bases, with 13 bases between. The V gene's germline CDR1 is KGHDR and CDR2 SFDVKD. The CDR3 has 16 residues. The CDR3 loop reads CATSDPFRHSTDTQYF. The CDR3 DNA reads TGTGCCACCAGTGACCCGTTCAGGCATAGCACAGATACGCAGTATTTT.

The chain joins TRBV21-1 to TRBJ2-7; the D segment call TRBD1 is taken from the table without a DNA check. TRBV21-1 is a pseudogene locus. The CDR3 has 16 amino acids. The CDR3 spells CASSQQGREGSYEQYF. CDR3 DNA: TGTGCCAGCAGCCAACAGGGCCGAGAGGGTTCCTACGAGCAGTACTTC.

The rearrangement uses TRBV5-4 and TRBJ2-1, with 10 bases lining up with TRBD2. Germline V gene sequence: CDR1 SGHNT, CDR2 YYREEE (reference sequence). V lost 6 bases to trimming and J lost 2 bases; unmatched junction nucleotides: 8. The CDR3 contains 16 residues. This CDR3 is CASIERGTSAYNEQFF. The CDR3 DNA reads TGTGCCAGCATCGAACGAGGGACTAGCGCCTACAATGAGCAGTTCTTC.

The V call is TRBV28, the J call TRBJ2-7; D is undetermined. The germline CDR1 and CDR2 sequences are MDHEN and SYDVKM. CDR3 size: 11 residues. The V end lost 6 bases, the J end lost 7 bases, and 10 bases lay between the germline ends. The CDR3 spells CASRSLREQYF. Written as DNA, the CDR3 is TGTGCCAGCAGGTCCCTGAGAGAGCAGTACTTC. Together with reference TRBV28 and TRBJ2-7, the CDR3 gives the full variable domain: DVKVTQSSRYLVKRTGEKVFLECVQDMDHENMFWYRQDPGLGLRLIYFSYDVKMKEKGDIPEGYSVSREKKERFSLILESASTNQTSMYLCASRSLREQYFGPGTRLTVT.

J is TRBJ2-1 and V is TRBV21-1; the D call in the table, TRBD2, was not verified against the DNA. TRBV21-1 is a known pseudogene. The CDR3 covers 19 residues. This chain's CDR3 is CASSKELDLIKTSYNEQFF. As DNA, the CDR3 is TGTGCCAGCAGCAAAGAACTAGACCTTATTAAAACCTCCTACAATGAGCAGTTCTTC.

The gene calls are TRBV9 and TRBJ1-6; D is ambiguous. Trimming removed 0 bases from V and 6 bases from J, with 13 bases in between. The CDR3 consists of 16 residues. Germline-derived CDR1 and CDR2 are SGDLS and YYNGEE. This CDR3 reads CASSVDPRSGNSPLHF. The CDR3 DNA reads TGTGCCAGCAGCGTAGACCCGCGAAGTGGTAATTCACCCCTCCACTTT. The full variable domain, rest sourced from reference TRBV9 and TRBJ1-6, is DSGVTQTPKHLITATGQRVTLRCSPRSGDLSVYWYQQSLDQGLQFLIQYYNGEERAKGNILERFSAQQFPDLHSELNLSSLELGDSALYFCASSVDPRSGNSPLHFGNGTRLTVT.

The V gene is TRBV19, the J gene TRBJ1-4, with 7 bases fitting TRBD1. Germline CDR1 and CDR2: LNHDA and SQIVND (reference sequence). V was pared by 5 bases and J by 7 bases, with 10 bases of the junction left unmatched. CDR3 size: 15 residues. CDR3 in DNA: TGTGCCAGTAGTTCAAACACAGGGGTAGGTGAAAAACTGTTTTTT. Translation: CASSSNTGVGEKLFF.

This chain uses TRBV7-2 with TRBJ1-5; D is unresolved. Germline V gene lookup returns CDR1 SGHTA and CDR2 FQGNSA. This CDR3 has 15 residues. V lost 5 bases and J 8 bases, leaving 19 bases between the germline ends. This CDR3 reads CASSPSSRFHEPQHF. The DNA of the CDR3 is TGTGCCAGCAGCCCTAGTAGTAGGTTCCATGAGCCCCAGCATTTT.

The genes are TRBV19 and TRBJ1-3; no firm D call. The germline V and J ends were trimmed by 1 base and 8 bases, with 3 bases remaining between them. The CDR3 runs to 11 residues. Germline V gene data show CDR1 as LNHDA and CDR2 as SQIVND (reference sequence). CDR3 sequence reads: CASSIADTIYF. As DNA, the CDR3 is TGTGCCAGTAGTATAGCGGACACCATATATTTT.

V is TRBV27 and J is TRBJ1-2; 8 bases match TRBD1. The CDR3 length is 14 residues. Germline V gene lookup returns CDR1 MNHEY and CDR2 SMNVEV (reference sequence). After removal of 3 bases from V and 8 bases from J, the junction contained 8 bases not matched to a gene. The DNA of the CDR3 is TGTGCCAGCAGTTTTACGGACAGGGCGGGCGGCTACACCTTC. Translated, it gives CASSFTDRAGGYTF.

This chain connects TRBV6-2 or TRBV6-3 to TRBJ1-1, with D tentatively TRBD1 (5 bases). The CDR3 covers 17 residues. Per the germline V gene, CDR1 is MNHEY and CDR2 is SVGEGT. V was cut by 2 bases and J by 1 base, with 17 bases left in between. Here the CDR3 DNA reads TGTGCCAGCAGTTACGAGTTGTGGAGGGGCGGGAACACTGAAGCTTTCTTT. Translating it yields CASSYELWRGGNTEAFF.

CDR3 residues: CASTRDSLKNIQYF. The CDR3 region has the DNA TGTGCCAGCACCCGGGACAGCCTAAAAAACATTCAGTACTTC. The V and J genes are TRBV9 and TRBJ2-4; 7 bases match TRBD1. Germline V lookup: CDR1 SGDLS, CDR2 YYNGEE. The V segment lost 6 bases and the J segment 4 bases; nucleotides outside the gene matches: 7. This CDR3 comprises 14 residues.

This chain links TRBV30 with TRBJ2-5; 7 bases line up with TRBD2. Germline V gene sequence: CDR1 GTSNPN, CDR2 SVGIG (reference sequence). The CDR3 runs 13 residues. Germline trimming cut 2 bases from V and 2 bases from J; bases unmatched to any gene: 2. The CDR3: CAWSPGGQETQYF. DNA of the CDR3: TGTGCCTGGAGTCCGGGAGGACAAGAGACCCAGTACTTC. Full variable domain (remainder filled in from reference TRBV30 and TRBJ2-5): SQTIHQWPATLVQPVGSPLSLECTVEGTSNPNLYWYRQAAGRGLQLLFYSVGIGQISSEVPQNLSASRPQDRQFILSSKKLLLSDSGFYLCAWSPGGQETQYFGPGTRLLVL.

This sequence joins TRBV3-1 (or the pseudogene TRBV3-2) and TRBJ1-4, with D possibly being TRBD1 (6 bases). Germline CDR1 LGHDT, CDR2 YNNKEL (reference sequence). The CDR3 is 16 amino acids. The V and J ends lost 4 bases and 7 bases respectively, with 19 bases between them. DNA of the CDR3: TGTGCCAGCAGCCTGGTCACCGGGACAAAGGGTGAAAAACTGTTTTTT. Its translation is CASSLVTGTKGEKLFF.

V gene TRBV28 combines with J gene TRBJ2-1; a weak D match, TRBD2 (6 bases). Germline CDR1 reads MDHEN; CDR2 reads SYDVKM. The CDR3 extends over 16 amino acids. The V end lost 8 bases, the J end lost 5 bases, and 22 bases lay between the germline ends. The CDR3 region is CASFSGLLRMDNEQFF. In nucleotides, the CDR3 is TGTGCCAGCTTTTCGGGACTCCTAAGGATGGACAATGAGCAGTTCTTC.

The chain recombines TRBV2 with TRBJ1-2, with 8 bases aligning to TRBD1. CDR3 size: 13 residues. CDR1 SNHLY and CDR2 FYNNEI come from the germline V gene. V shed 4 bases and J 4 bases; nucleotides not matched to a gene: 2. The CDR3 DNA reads TGTGCCAGCAGTGCAGGGGGCGGCTATGGCTACACCTTC. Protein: CASSAGGGYGYTF.

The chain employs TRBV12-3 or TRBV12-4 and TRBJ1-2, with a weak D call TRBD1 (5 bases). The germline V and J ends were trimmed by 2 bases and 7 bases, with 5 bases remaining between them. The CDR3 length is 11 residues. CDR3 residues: CASSLQGGYTF. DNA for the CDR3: TGTGCCAGCAGTTTACAGGGTGGCTACACCTTC.

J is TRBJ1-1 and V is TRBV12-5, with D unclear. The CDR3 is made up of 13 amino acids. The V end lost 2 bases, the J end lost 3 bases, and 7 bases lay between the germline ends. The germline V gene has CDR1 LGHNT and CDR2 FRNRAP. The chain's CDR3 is CASGLPAYTEAFF. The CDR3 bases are TGTGCTAGTGGTTTGCCCGCGTACACTGAAGCTTTCTTT.

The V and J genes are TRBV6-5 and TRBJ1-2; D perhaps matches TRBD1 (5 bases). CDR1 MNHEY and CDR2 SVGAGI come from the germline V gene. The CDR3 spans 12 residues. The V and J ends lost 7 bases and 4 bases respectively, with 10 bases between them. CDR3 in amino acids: CASKVGLYGYTF. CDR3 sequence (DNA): TGTGCCAGCAAGGTGGGGCTCTATGGCTACACCTTC.

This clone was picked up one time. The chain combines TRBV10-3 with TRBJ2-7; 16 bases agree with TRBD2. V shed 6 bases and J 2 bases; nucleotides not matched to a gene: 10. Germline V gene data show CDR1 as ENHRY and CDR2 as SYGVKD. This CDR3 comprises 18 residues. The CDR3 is CAIREPGTSGRAPYEQYF. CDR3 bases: TGTGCCATCAGGGAGCCCGGGACTAGCGGGAGGGCCCCCTACGAGCAGTACTTC.

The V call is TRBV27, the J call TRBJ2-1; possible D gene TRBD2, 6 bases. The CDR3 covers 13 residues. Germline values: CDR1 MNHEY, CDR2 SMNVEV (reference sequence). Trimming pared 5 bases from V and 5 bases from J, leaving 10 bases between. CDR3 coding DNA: TGTGCCAGCAGTCTGGGACTCGACAATGAGCAGTTCTTC. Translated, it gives CASSLGLDNEQFF.

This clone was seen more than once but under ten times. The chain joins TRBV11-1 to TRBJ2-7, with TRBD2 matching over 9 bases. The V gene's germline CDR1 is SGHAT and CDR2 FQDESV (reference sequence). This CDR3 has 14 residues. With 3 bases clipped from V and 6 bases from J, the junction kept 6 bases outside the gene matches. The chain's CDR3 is CASSFGGRAGEQYF. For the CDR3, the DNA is TGTGCCAGCAGCTTTGGCGGGAGGGCCGGCGAGCAGTACTTC.

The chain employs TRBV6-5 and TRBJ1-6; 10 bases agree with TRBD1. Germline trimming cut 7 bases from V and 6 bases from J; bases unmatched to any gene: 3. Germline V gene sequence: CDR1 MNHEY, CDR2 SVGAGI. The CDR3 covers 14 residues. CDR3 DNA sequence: TGTGCCAGCATTGGGGACAGGGGTAATTCACCCCTCCACTTT. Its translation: CASIGDRGNSPLHF.

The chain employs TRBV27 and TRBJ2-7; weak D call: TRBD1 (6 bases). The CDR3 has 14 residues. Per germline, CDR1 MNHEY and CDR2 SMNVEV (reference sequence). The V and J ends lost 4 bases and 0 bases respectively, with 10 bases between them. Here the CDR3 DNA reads TGTGCCAGCAGTTCACAGGGACCCTCCTACGAGCAGTACTTC. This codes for CASSSQGPSYEQYF.

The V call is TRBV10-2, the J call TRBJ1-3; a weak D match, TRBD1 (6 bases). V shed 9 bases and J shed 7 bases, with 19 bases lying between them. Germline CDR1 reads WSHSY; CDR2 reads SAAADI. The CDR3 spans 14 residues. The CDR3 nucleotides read TGCGCCAGTACACGGACAGAACTGGGGAACACCATATATTTT. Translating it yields CASTRTELGNTIYF.